This TCR beta chain stems from a study of regulatory T cells in long-lasting Graves disease. On the study more broadly: Persistent Graves' disease denoted over 5 years of antithyroid drugs plus positive TSH receptor antibodies. Broader study findings: Among persistent patients, a larger number of public clonotypes were shared (2,741) than among newly diagnosed patients (roughly 1,000). Tissue studied was limited to peripheral blood, excluding thyroid tissue. A limited number of samples was an acknowledged limitation.

In building TCR beta libraries, iRepertoire HTBI primers were used together with Arm-PCR of CDR3 regions. TCRdb re-analysed the multiplex PCR reads in MiXCR, keeping a single row per CDR3 protein. The sample has around 400,000 distinct CDR3 sequences; approximately 22% are singletons. This clonotype was recorded once. Its antigen is unknown. This CDR3 comprises 16 residues. Germline CDR1 reads MGHRA; CDR2 reads YSYEKL. V lost 3 bases and J 6 bases, leaving 21 bases between the germline ends. The sample's time point: persistent/refractory GD, antithyroid drugs over 5 years with positive TRAb. Extracted PBMC RNA gave rise to the TCR library.

This TCR was recovered from a female donor with Graves disease. The starting material was peripheral blood mononuclear cells (PBMCs), obtained when the disease was refractory, from a patient treated with antithyroid drugs. V is TRBV4-1 and J is TRBJ2-7; D assignment may be TRBD1 or TRBD2 (7 bases each). This chain's CDR3 is CASSQPGGRERGEQYF. The CDR3 nucleotides are TGCGCCAGCAGCCAGCCAGGGGGGCGGGAGAGGGGCGAGCAGTACTTC.